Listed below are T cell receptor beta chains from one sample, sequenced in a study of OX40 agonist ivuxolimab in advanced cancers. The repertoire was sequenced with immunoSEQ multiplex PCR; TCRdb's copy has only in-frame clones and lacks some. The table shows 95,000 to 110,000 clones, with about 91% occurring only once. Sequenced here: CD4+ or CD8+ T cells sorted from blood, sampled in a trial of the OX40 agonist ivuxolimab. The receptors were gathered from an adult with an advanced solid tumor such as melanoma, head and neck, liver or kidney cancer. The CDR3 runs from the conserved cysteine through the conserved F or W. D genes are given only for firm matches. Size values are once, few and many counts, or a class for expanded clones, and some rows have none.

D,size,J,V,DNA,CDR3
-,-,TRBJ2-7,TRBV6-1,TGTGCCAGCGAGGGGGGGACCCGAACTGAGCAGTACTTC,CASEGGTRTEQYF
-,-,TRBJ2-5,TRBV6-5,TGTGCCAGCAGTTACGGAGGAGGGGCGGGGGAGACCCAGTACTTC,CASSYGGGAGETQYF
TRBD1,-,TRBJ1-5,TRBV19,TGTGCCAGTCTCAGACAGGGGGCTAGCAATCAGCCCCAGCATTTT,CASLRQGASNQPQHF
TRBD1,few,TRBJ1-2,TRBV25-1,TGTGCCAGCAGTGGGGGACAGGGCAGCTACACCTTC,CASSGGQGSYTF
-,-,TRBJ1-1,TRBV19,TGTGCCAGTAGTAATACAAGGATGGACACTGAAGCTTTCTTT,CASSNTRMDTEAFF
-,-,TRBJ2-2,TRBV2,TGTGCCAGCAGTTCGGGACGGACCACCGGGGAGCTGTTTTTT,CASSSGRTTGELFF
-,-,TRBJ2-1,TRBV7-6,TGTGCCAGCAGCTTCCTAGTGGGAGCCAATGAGCAGTTCTTC,CASSFLVGANEQFF
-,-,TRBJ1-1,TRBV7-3,TGTGCCAGCAGCGTGATAACAGGGACTGAAGCTTTCTTT,CASSVITGTEAFF
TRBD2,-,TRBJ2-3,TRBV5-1,TGCGCCAGCAGCTTGGCAGCGGGAGTACCACTCACAGATACGCAGTATTTT,CASSLAAGVPLTDTQYF
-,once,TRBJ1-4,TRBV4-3,TGCGCCAGCAGCCAAGACGTCAGGGGCGGCGAAAAACTGTTTTTT,CASSQDVRGGEKLFF
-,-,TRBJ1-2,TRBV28,TGTGCCAGCAGCCGGGGGGGAGTTGGAGGCTACACCTTC,CASSRGGVGGYTF
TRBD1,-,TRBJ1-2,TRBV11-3,TGTGCCAGCAGCCTCCAGGGGGCGCGGGGCTACACCTTC,CASSLQGARGYTF
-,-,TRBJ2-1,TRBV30,TGTGCCCGCCGGCAGGGGCTCTACGATGAGCAGTTCTTC,CARRQGLYDEQFF
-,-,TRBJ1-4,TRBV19,TGTGCCAGTAGGGTACAGGGCGGTGGGGAAAAACTGTTTTTT,CASRVQGGGEKLFF
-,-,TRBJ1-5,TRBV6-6,TGTGCCAGCAGTTACCCTAGGTCAGGGGGCAATCAGCCCCAGCATTTT,CASSYPRSGGNQPQHF
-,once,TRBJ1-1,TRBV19,TGTGCCAGTAGTATTCTGGGGGCGATGAACACTGAAGCTTTCTTT,CASSILGAMNTEAFF
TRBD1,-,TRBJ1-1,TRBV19,TGTGCCACCAGGGGGCGGGGAGGGCCTTTGAACACTGAAGCTTTCTTT,CATRGRGGPLNTEAFF
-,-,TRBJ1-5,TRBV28,TGTGCCAGCAGTTTCGCAGGGGAGACAGGACATCAGCCCCAGCATTTT,CASSFAGETGHQPQHF
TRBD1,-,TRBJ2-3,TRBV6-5,TGTGCCAGCAGCCGGACAGGGGAAGATACGCAGTATTTT,CASSRTGEDTQYF
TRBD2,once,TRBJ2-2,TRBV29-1,TGCAGCGGCTGGGGACTAGCGGGAGTAGGTACCGGGGAGCTGTTTTTT,CSGWGLAGVGTGELFF
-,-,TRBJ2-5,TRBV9,TGTGCCAGCAGCGTGGGAGTTTCAGAGACCCAGTACTTC,CASSVGVSETQYF
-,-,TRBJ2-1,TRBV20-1,TGCAGTGCCCCCCGGGGAGAGCAGTTCTTC,CSAPRGEQFF
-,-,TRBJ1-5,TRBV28,TGTGCCAGCAGCCTTTCCGGACTCCCCAATCAGCCCCAGCATTTT,CASSLSGLPNQPQHF
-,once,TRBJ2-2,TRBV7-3,TGTGCCAGCAGCCCTGGGACTGTGGGGACCGGGGAGCTGTTTTTT,CASSPGTVGTGELFF
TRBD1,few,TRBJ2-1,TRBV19,TGTGCCAGTAGTATAAATGGACAGGGATGGAATGAGCAGTTCTTC,CASSINGQGWNEQFF